A single sample gave rise to the 22 T cell receptor beta chains below, sequenced in a study of T cells after yellow fever vaccination (dated by TCRdb to the late 2010s). Explained via the paper, the treatment or condition label denotes: live attenuated yellow fever vaccine strain. The library was built by means of 5' RACE. The run used an Illumina HiSeq 2500. The public reads were reprocessed in TCRdb via fastp at Q25 and MiXCR, keeping in-frame beta chains. Rows are combined by CDR3 protein, so each entry shows the most common genes and DNA. The sample table shows just under 600,000 distinct CDR3 sequences, and about 13% are seen once. The ten largest clones represent about 14% of the sample. The material sequenced was PBMCs, taken on the day of the yellow fever booster vaccination. Receptors originate from a man aged 25-45 years who received the YFV17D yellow fever vaccine.

This rearrangement joins TRBV13 to TRBJ2-2, with TRBD1 matching over 7 bases. The V and J ends lost 6 bases and 4 bases, in that order; junction bases with no gene match: 8. Germline V CDR1 and CDR2: PRHDT, FYEKMQ (reference sequence). The CDR3 consists of 15 residues. CDR3 protein: CASRISGTVTGELFF. The CDR3 DNA is TGTGCCAGCAGAATTTCCGGGACAGTCACCGGGGAGCTGTTTTTT.

This clonotype has more than one count but fewer than ten. This chain connects TRBV4-1 to TRBJ2-7; D is possibly TRBD1 or TRBD2 (5 bases each). Germline V CDR1 and CDR2: MGHRA, YSYEKL. Trimming took 1 base from V and 7 from J, leaving 14 bases between them. The CDR3 runs to 14 residues. The CDR3 nucleotides are TGCGCCAGCAGCCAAGGGGACCGTCATATGGAGCAGTACTTC. This sequence encodes CASSQGDRHMEQYF.

This clonotype has at least ten counts. The chain has TRBV18 and TRBJ1-1, with no clear D. Germline lookup yields CDR1 KGHSH and CDR2 LQKENI. Between the trimmed V and J ends, which lost 8 bases and 4 bases, there was a span of 11 bases. The CDR3 loop spans 12 amino acids. The CDR3 coding sequence is TGTGCCAGCAGCCCGGCGGGCACTGAAGCTTTCTTT. Translating it yields CASSPAGTEAFF.

The rearrangement links TRBV4-1 to TRBJ2-1, with D perhaps matching TRBD2 (5 bases). The CDR3 spans 18 residues. In germline, CDR1 is MGHRA, CDR2 YSYEKL. The ends were cut back, 0 bases at V and 0 bases at J, with 15 bases in the middle. DNA of the CDR3: TGCGCCAGCAGCCAAGATCCTCCTAGCCGGGGCTCCTACAATGAGCAGTTCTTC. Encoded protein: CASSQDPPSRGSYNEQFF.

This clonotype was observed a handful of times. The J gene is TRBJ2-1, the V gene TRBV10-3; 10 positions agree with TRBD2. Germline V gene lookup returns CDR1 ENHRY and CDR2 SYGVKD. The V gene end was trimmed by 6 bases and the J gene end by 8 bases; junction bases not matched to a gene: 13. This CDR3 region has 16 residues. The DNA of the CDR3 is TGTGCCATCAGCCCTCGGACTAGCGGTCAGGGGCATGAGCAGTTCTTC. Translating it yields CAISPRTSGQGHEQFF.

This clonotype appeared a few times. The rearrangement joins TRBV12-3 or TRBV12-4 to TRBJ1-5, with 7 positions matching TRBD1. V dropped 5 bases and J dropped 4; count of bases not matched to a gene: 5. The CDR3 runs 14 residues. CDR3 region: CASSQGTENQPQHF. Here the CDR3 DNA reads TGTGCCAGCAGTCAGGGGACAGAGAATCAGCCCCAGCATTTT.

The chain has TRBV9 and TRBJ1-1; a possible D gene is TRBD1 (5 bases). Per the germline V gene, CDR1 is SGDLS and CDR2 is YYNGEE. The V and J ends lost 3 bases and 5 bases respectively, with 17 bases between them. The CDR3 sequence is 15 residues long. The CDR3 bases are TGTGCCAGCAGCGGTAGGGAGGGGTTGAGGACTGAAGCTTTCTTT. Encoded protein: CASSGREGLRTEAFF.

This clonotype was counted only a few times. This rearrangement joins TRBV11-2 to TRBJ2-7; maybe TRBD2 (6 bases). CDR1 SGHAT and CDR2 FQNNGV come from the germline V gene. CDR3 length: 15 amino acids. V gave up 3 bases and J gave up 3 bases, with 15 bases separating them. In DNA, the CDR3 is TGTGCCAGCAGCTTCATGGGAGGCCGCGACTACGAGCAGTACTTC. It translates to CASSFMGGRDYEQYF.

The sample holds a few counts of this clonotype. V and J are TRBV13 and TRBJ2-3; D uncertain. The CDR3 contains 15 residues. Germline CDR1 reads PRHDT; CDR2 reads FYEKMQ (reference sequence). V lost 4 bases to trimming and J lost 0 bases, with 11 bases between them. CDR3 amino acids: CASSSVITSTDTQYF. The CDR3 DNA sequence: TGTGCCAGCAGCTCGGTGATCACTAGCACAGATACGCAGTATTTT. The full variable domain, completed using reference TRBV13 and TRBJ2-3, is AAGVIQSPRHLIKEKRETATLKCYPIPRHDTVYWYQQGPGQDPQFLISFYEKMQSDKGSIPDRFSAQQFSDYHSELNMSSLELGDSALYFCASSSVITSTDTQYFGPGTRLTVL.

This clonotype was observed at least ten times. The chain employs TRBV5-6 and TRBJ2-4; a possible D gene is TRBD2 (6 bases). Germline CDR1 SGHDT, CDR2 YYEEEE. The CDR3 contains 14 residues. V gave up 5 bases and J gave up 5 bases, with 14 bases separating them. The CDR3 loop is CASRYSGGENIQYF. Written as DNA, the CDR3 is TGTGCCAGCAGATATTCAGGAGGGGAAAACATTCAGTACTTC. Full variable domain (rest looked up from reference TRBV5-6 and TRBJ2-4): DAGVTQSPTHLIKTRGQQVTLRCSPKSGHDTVSWYQQALGQGPQFIFQYYEEEERQRGNFPDRFSGHQFPNYSSELNVNALLLGDSALYLCASRYSGGENIQYFGAGTRLSVL.

This clonotype has a handful of counts. This rearrangement joins TRBV24-1 to TRBJ2-5; 7 bases agree with TRBD2. The V gene end was trimmed by 4 bases and the J gene end by 4 bases; junction bases not matched to a gene: 8. This CDR3 has 15 residues. Germline values: CDR1 KGHDR, CDR2 SFDVKD. This CDR3 reads CATSDHRTSGETQYF. The CDR3 DNA reads as TGTGCCACCAGTGACCACCGGACTAGTGGAGAGACCCAGTACTTC.

This clonotype was seen a few times. The rearrangement links TRBV15 to TRBJ2-1, with TRBD2 identical over 15 bases. The CDR3 totals 18 residues. Germline loops: CDR1 LNHNV, CDR2 YYDKDF (reference sequence). The junction had 9 bases not matched to a gene; V was cut back by 3 bases and J by 6 bases. The CDR3 nucleotides are TGTGCCACCAGCAGCCTTGGGACTAGCGGGAGGCTCTCCAATGAGCAGTTCTTC. Encoded protein: CATSSLGTSGRLSNEQFF.

Many counts were recorded for this clonotype. The rearrangement uses TRBV24-1 and TRBJ2-1; TRBD1 is a possible D gene (6 bases). The V end was cut by 4 bases, the J end by 4 bases, with 16 bases between. Per the germline V gene, CDR1 is KGHDR and CDR2 is SFDVKD. This CDR3 has 16 amino acids. CDR3 sequence: CATSDPQGRVYNEQFF. Written as DNA, the CDR3 is TGTGCCACCAGTGACCCACAGGGAAGGGTTTACAATGAGCAGTTCTTC.

The CDR3 sequence: CASSLERSLAGGYEQYF. The CDR3 DNA reads TGTGCCAGCAGCTTAGAGAGGAGTCTAGCGGGAGGCTACGAGCAGTACTTC. The rearrangement links TRBV7-6 to TRBJ2-7; 11 bases are shared with TRBD2. Germline values: CDR1 SGHVS, CDR2 FNYEAQ. J was trimmed by 3 bases and V by 1 base; bases with no gene match: 8. This CDR3 has 17 residues.

The chain uses TRBV28 and TRBJ2-2, with D uncertain. The CDR3 length is 14 residues. Germline V gene data show CDR1 as MDHEN and CDR2 as SYDVKM. V gave up 8 bases and J gave up 1 base, with 11 bases separating them. The CDR3 DNA is TGTGCCAGCCCTCCTCCGGGGAACACCGGGGAGCTGTTTTTT. Translation: CASPPPGNTGELFF.

Comment on this clonotype: One end of the junction does not line up with germline, which may come from a read error. The CDR3 coding sequence is TGTGCCGGCAGCGCGGACTCGAGCTTGTACAATGAGCAGTTCTTC. Translating gives CAGSADSSLYNEQFF. The J gene is TRBJ2-1, the V gene TRBV9; tentatively, D is TRBD2 (5 bases). Germline V gives CDR1 SGDLS, CDR2 YYNGEE. The CDR3 extends over 15 amino acids.

The chain is built from TRBV20-1 and TRBJ2-2; D is possibly TRBD2 (5 bases). Germline CDR1 and CDR2: DFQATT and SNEGSKA (reference sequence). V dropped 5 bases and J dropped 5 bases, with 21 bases sitting between them. This CDR3 contains 16 residues. In DNA form, the CDR3 reads TGCAGTGCTCAACACTCTAGCACCAGACGGACCGGGGAGCTGTTTTTT. Encoded protein: CSAQHSSTRRTGELFF.

This clonotype showed up just a few times. This sequence joins TRBV12-3 or TRBV12-4 and TRBJ2-1; 10 bases fit TRBD2. V was clipped by 8 bases and J by 9 bases; unmatched bases: 13. The CDR3 covers 15 residues. This CDR3 reads CASEMGLAGVGEQFF. CDR3 in DNA: TGTGCCAGCGAGATGGGGCTAGCGGGAGTCGGTGAGCAGTTCTTC.

The chain has TRBV27 and TRBJ2-1; D may be TRBD2 (7 bases). The V end was cut by 5 bases, the J end by 10 bases, with 18 bases between. Per germline, CDR1 MNHEY and CDR2 SMNVEV (reference sequence). The CDR3 runs 14 residues. The CDR3 sequence: CASSGRGGTAEQFF. CDR3 DNA sequence: TGTGCCAGCAGTGGGAGGGGGGGGACCGCGGAGCAGTTCTTC.

The V and J genes are TRBV7-2 and TRBJ2-4; perhaps D is TRBD1 or TRBD2 (5 bases each). From germline, CDR1 is SGHTA and CDR2 FQGNSA. The V end was cut by 3 bases, the J end by 1 base, with 16 bases between. The CDR3 length is 17 residues. The chain's CDR3 is CASSLGRGGPAKNIQYF. The DNA for the CDR3 is TGTGCCAGCAGCTTGGGCCGTGGGGGACCGGCCAAAAACATTCAGTACTTC.

This clonotype was seen only a few times. The V gene is TRBV10-3, the J gene TRBJ2-1; TRBD1 agrees at 8 bases. This CDR3 is 13 amino acids long. Losses at the gene ends were 6 bases for V and 5 bases for J; bases not matched to a gene: 3. The germline V gene has CDR1 ENHRY and CDR2 SYGVKD. CDR3 region: CAIRDRDDNEQFF. As DNA, the CDR3 is TGTGCCATCAGGGACAGGGACGACAATGAGCAGTTCTTC.

This clonotype was observed a few times. The V call is TRBV2, the J call TRBJ2-3, with D possibly called TRBD1 or TRBD2 (5 bases each). Germline V gives CDR1 SNHLY, CDR2 FYNNEI. This CDR3 has 13 amino acids. The germline V and J ends were trimmed by 8 bases and 7 bases, with 16 bases remaining between them. CDR3 DNA: TGTGCCAGCTCGACAGTAGCGTTGAATACGCAGTATTTT. As protein: CASSTVALNTQYF.